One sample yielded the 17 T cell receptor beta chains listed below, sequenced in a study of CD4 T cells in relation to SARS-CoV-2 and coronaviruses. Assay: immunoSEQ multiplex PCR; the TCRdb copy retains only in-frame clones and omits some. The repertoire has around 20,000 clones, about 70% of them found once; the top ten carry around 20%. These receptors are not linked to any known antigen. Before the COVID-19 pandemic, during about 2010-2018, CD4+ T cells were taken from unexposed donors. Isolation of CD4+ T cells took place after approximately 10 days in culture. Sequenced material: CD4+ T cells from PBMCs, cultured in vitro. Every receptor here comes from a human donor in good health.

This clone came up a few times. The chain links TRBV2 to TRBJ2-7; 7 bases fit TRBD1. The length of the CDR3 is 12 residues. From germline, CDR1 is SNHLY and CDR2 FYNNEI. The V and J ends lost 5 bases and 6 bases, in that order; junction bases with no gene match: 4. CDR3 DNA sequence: TGTGCCAGCAGTCCGACAGGGCGCGAGCAGTACTTC. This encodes CASSPTGREQYF.

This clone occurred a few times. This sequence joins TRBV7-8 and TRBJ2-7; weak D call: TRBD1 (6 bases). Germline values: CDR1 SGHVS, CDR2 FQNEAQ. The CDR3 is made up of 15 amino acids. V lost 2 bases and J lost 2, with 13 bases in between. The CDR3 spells CASSLFSGDPYEQYF. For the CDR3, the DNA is TGTGCCAGCAGCTTATTCTCAGGGGACCCCTACGAGCAGTACTTC.

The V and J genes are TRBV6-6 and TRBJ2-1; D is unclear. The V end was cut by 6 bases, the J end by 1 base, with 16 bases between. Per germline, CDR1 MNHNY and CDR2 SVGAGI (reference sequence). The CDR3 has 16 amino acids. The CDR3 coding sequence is TGTGCCAGCAGCTACCCCAGACTCCCGTCCTACAATGAGCAGTTCTTC. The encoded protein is CASSYPRLPSYNEQFF.

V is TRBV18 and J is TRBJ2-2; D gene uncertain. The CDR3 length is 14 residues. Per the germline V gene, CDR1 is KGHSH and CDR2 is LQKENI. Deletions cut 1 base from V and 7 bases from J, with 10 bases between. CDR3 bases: TGTGCCAGCTCACCACAGAGTGATGGCGGGGAGCTGTTTTTT. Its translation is CASSPQSDGGELFF.

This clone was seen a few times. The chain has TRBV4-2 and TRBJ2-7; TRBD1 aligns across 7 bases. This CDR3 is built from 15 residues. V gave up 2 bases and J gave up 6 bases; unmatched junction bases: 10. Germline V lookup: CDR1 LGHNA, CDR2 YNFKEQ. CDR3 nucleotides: TGTGCCAGCAGCCAATCCGACAGGGCCTCCGGCGAGCAGTACTTC. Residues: CASSQSDRASGEQYF.

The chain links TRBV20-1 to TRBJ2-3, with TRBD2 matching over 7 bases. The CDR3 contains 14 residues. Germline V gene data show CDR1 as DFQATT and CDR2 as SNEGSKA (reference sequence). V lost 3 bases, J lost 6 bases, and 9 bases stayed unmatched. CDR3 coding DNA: TGCAGTGCTAGTGTGGCGGGAGCTGCGGATACGCAGTATTTT. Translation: CSASVAGAADTQYF.

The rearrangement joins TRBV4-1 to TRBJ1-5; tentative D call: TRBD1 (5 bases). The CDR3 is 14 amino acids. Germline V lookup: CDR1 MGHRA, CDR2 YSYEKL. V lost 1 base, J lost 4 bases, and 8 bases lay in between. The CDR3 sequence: CASSQGPGNQPQHF. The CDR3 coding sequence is TGCGCCAGCAGCCAAGGTCCAGGGAATCAGCCCCAGCATTTT.

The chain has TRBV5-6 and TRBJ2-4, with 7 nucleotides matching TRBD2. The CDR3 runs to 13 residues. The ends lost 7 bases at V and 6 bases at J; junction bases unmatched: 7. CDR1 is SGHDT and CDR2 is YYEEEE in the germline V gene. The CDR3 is CASGSWEGNIQYF. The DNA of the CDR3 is TGTGCCAGCGGATCGTGGGAGGGAAACATTCAGTACTTC.

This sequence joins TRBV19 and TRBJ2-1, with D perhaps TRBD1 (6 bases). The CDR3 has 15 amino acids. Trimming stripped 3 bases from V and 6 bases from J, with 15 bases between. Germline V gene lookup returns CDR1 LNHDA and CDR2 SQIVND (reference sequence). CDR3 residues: CASSIGRGKGNEQFF. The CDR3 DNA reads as TGTGCCAGTAGTATTGGCAGGGGAAAGGGCAATGAGCAGTTCTTC.

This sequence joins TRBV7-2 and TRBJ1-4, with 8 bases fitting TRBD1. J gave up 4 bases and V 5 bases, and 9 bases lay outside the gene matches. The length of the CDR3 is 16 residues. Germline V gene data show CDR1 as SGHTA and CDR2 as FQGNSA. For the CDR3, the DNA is TGTGCCAGCAGCCCGACAGGGGAGGTAGTTAATGAAAAACTGTTTTTT. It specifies CASSPTGEVVNEKLFF.

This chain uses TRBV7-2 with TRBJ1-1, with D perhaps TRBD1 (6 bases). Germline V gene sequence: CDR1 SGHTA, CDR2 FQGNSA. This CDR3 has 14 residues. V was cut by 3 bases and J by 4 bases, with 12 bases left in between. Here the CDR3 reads CASSLSRGGTEAFF. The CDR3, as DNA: TGTGCCAGCAGCTTGTCAAGGGGGGGCACTGAAGCTTTCTTT.

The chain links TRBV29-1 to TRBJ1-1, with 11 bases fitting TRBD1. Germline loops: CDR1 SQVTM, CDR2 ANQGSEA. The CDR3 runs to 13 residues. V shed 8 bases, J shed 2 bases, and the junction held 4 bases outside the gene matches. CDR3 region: CSTRTGGNTEAFF. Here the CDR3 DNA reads TGCAGCACAAGGACAGGGGGCAACACTGAAGCTTTCTTT.

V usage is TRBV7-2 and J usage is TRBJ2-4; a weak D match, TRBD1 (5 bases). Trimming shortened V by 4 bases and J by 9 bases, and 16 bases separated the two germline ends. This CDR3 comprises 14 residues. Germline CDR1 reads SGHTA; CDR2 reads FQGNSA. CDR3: CASSSQGFQGIQYF. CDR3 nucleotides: TGTGCCAGCAGCTCCCAAGGGTTCCAGGGCATTCAGTACTTC.

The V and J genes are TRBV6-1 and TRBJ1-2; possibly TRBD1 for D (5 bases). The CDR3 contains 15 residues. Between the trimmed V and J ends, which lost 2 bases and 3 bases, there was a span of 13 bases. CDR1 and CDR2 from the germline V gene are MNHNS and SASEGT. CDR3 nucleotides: TGTGCCAGCAGTGAAATCTGGGGCGCGGACTATGGCTACACCTTC. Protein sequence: CASSEIWGADYGYTF.

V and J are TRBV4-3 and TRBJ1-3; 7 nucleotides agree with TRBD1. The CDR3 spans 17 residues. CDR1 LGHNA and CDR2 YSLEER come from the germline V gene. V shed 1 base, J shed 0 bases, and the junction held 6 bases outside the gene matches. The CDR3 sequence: CASSQGDSYYSGNTIYF. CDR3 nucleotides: TGCGCCAGCAGCCAAGGGGACAGCTACTACTCTGGAAACACCATATATTTT.

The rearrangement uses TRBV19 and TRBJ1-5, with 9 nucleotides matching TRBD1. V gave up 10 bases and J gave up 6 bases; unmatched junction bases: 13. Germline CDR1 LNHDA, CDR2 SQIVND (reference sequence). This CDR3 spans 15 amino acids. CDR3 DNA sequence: TGTGCCACCGCCCAAGGGACAGGGAGGGTTCAGCCCCAGCATTTT. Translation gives CATAQGTGRVQPQHF.

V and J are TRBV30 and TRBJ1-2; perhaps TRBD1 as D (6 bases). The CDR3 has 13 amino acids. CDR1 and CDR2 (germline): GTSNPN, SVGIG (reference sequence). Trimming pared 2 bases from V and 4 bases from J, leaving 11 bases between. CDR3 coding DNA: TGTGCCTGGAGTATTCAGGGGTCCTATGGCTACACCTTC. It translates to CAWSIQGSYGYTF. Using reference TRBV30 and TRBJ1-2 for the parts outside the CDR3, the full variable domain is SQTIHQWPATLVQPVGSPLSLECTVEGTSNPNLYWYRQAAGRGLQLLFYSVGIGQISSEVPQNLSASRPQDRQFILSSKKLLLSDSGFYLCAWSIQGSYGYTFGSGTRLTVV.